The clone carrying this T cell receptor beta chain was seen ten or more times. Antigen specificity is unknown. The sample is drawn from a study of T cells in Graves' hyperthyroidism and ophthalmopathy. Study-level points and caveats: Among thyroid clonotypes expanded above 0.001, most also appeared in blood.

Germline trimming cut 4 bases from V and 8 bases from J; bases unmatched to any gene: 6. Germline CDR1 DFQATT, CDR2 SNEGSKA (reference sequence). This CDR3 is built from 14 residues. TCR beta CDR3 region amplification was performed from RNA transcripts. With the HTBI primer set, the TCR CDR3 went through a first round of RT-PCR. Each CDR3 protein gets one entry after TCRdb re-called the multiplex PCR reads with MiXCR. Of 540,000 or so distinct CDR3 sequences listed, less than 20% are singletons. Fresh peripheral blood, 9.5 to 10 ml of it, supplied the PBMCs. The clonotype comes from a woman aged 25 to 45 with Graves' hyperthyroidism. This chain uses TRBV20-1 with TRBJ2-3, with 13 bases identical to TRBD2. What was sequenced was blood. As DNA, the CDR3 is TGCAGTGCTAAGGGACTAGCGGGATATGGTACGCAGTATTTT. It codes for CSAKGLAGYGTQYF.